This T cell receptor beta chain was identified during a study of T cell changes during pregnancy in multiple sclerosis. Germline values: CDR1 SGHTA, CDR2 FQGNSA. The ends were cut back, 4 bases at V and 6 bases at J, with 13 bases in the middle. The CDR3 length is 15 residues. Sequencing was performed with immunoSEQ multiplex PCR; in TCRdb, only in-frame clones are kept and a portion is missing. This table has 50,000 to 60,000 clones, 91% appearing once. The receptor was isolated from a female donor with multiple sclerosis, enrolled in a pregnancy study. This chain links TRBV7-2 with TRBJ1-6, with a tentative D call TRBD1 (5 bases). Sequencing was performed on CD4+ T cells from peripheral blood mononuclear cells, taken in the first trimester of pregnancy. CDR3 in amino acids: CASSWGTPGNSPLHF. The CDR3 DNA sequence: TGTGCCAGCAGCTGGGGCACTCCGGGTAATTCACCCCTCCACTTT.